Included here is one TCR beta chain sequence, with context. Germline values: CDR1 SGHRS, CDR2 YFSETQ. The CDR3 covers 20 residues. Trimming cost V 3 bases and J 1 base, with 23 bases left between them. Per the original methods: Amplification with reference gene primers provided the estimates of nucleated cell counts. Generated by immunoSEQ multiplex PCR, the TCRdb table keeps only in-frame clones and is missing some. V, J and clone size are taken as reported in that table, and D and trimming were inferred from the DNA itself. The sample lists 120,000 or so clones; over 75% were seen once. These data belong to a study of blood T cell repertoires in COVID-19. Study-level information: Researchers got acute and convalescent COVID-19 samples from the United States, Italy and Spain. T cells, B-cell-depleted T cells, or PBMCs supplied cDNA or gDNA.

Source material: peripheral blood. This rearrangement joins TRBV5-1 to TRBJ2-6; a weak D match, TRBD2 (5 bases). This TCR was sampled from a woman of 80 years or more with acute or convalescent COVID-19. The CDR3 loop reads CASSSPPPGLTRSGANVLTF. The CDR3 region has the DNA TGCGCCAGCAGCTCCCCTCCCCCCGGACTCACGCGTTCTGGGGCCAACGTCCTGACTTTC. The full variable domain, in which reference TRBV5-1 and TRBJ2-6 provide the parts outside the CDR3, is KAGVTQTPRYLIKTRGQQVTLSCSPISGHRSVSWYQQTPGQGLQFLFEYFSETQRNKGNFPGRFSGRQFSNSRSEMNVSTLELGDSALYLCASSSPPPGLTRSGANVLTFGAGSRLTVL.